The entry that follows covers one T cell receptor beta chain sequence. Its target is not known. This specimen comes from a study of T cell responses to AZD1222 COVID-19 vaccine. The assay was immunoSEQ multiplex PCR, and TCRdb's table has in-frame clones only and misses some. The table lists about 120,000 clones, around 89% of them singletons. Study outcomes and limitations: Unmutated variant regions are reportedly targeted by nearly half of spike-specific TCRs.

Sample: peripheral blood, taken on day 0 of MenACWY control vaccination. This TCR was sampled from an adult in good health.

The CDR3 here is CASSPGQSNQPQHF. For the CDR3, the DNA is TGCGCCAGCAGCCCCGGACAGAGCAATCAGCCCCAGCATTTT. V usage is TRBV5-1 and J usage is TRBJ1-5; possible D gene TRBD1, 6 bases. This CDR3 has 14 amino acids. Deletions cut 4 bases from V and 1 base from J, with 9 bases between. Germline CDR1 reads SGHRS; CDR2 reads YFSETQ.